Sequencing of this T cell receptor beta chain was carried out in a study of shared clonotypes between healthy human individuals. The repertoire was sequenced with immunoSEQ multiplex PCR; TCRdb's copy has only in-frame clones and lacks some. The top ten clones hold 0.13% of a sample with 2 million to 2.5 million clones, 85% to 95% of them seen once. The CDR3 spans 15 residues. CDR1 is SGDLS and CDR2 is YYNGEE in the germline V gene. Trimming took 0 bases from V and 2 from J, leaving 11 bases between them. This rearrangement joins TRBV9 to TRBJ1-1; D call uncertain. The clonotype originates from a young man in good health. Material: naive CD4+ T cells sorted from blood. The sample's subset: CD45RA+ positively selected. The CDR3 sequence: CASSVDPGSNTEAFF. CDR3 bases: TGTGCCAGCAGCGTAGACCCAGGCAGTAACACTGAAGCTTTCTTT.